This T cell receptor (beta chain) stems from a study of cytomegalovirus exposure and HLA in healthy donors. Study observations and caveats: Analysis performed later showed TCR beta chains linked to HLA being more clonally expanded than equally common others. Researchers counted 150 to 200 TCR beta chains as cytomegalovirus-associated.

Of note for this clone: What it binds is unknown.

Germline CDR1 KGHSH, CDR2 LQKENI. After removal of 3 bases from V and 5 bases from J, the junction contained 2 bases not matched to a gene. The CDR3 has 15 residues. The PCR had 60 Vbeta and 13 Jbeta primers. Profiled with immunoSEQ multiplex PCR; TCRdb holds only in-frame clones, not every one. The table shows fewer than 350,000 clones, with 70% to 90% occurring only once. This chain joins TRBV18 and TRBJ2-2, with 11 bases aligning to TRBD1. Sequenced: PBMCs. This receptor was identified in a woman aged 18-29 years in good health and CMV-seronegative. The CDR3 sequence: CASSPDRGLTGELFF. CDR3 coding DNA: TGTGCCAGCTCACCGGACAGGGGGCTAACCGGGGAGCTGTTTTTT.